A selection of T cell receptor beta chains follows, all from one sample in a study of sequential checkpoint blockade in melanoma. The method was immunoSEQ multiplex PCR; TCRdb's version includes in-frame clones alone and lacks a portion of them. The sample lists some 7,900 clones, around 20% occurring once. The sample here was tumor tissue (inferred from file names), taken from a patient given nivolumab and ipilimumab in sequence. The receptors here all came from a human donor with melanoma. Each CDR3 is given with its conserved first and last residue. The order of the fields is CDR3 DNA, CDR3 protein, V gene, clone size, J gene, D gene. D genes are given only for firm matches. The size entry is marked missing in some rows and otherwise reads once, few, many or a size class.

CDR3nt: TGTGCCTGGAGGGAAACTGGGAACACCGGGGAGCTGTTTTTT
CDR3aa: CAWRETGNTGELFF
v_gene: TRBV30
abundance: .
j_gene: TRBJ2-2
d_gene: .

CDR3nt: TGTGCCAGCAGTTACCGCTCGGGCGGGGAGCTGTTTTTT
CDR3aa: CASSYRSGGELFF
v_gene: TRBV6-8
abundance: .
j_gene: TRBJ2-2
d_gene: .

CDR3nt: TGTGCCAGCAGCGAGGGGGCAGGCGCCTTCTATGGCTACACCTTC
CDR3aa: CASSEGAGAFYGYTF
v_gene: TRBV6-8
abundance: .
j_gene: TRBJ1-2
d_gene: TRBD1

CDR3nt: TGTGCCAGTAGCCTCCAGTTTGGGGGAGGTGTCGAGGGAATCTTT
CDR3aa: CASSLQFGGGVEGIF
v_gene: TRBV19
abundance: few
j_gene: TRBJ1-1
d_gene: .

CDR3nt: TGTGCCAGTAGTATACAGGGCCACCTGGGCTACACCTTC
CDR3aa: CASSIQGHLGYTF
v_gene: TRBV19
abundance: once
j_gene: TRBJ1-2
d_gene: .

CDR3nt: TGTGCCAGCTCACCACCCGTTCCCGACAGGGGAAGGGGTACTGAAGCTTTCTTT
CDR3aa: CASSPPVPDRGRGTEAFF
v_gene: TRBV18
abundance: .
j_gene: TRBJ1-1
d_gene: TRBD1

CDR3nt: TGTGCCAGCAGCTTAGAGTTTTGGGCAGGGAGGCAAGAGACCCAGTACTTC
CDR3aa: CASSLEFWAGRQETQYF
v_gene: TRBV11-3
abundance: many
j_gene: TRBJ2-5
d_gene: .

CDR3nt: TGCAGCGCCCCAGGGGTGGACTATGGCTACACCTTC
CDR3aa: CSAPGVDYGYTF
v_gene: TRBV29-1
abundance: once
j_gene: TRBJ1-2
d_gene: .

CDR3nt: TGTGCCAGCTCACCTCATCCCAGGACGGCCAATCAGCCCCAGCATTTT
CDR3aa: CASSPHPRTANQPQHF
v_gene: TRBV18
abundance: .
j_gene: TRBJ1-5
d_gene: .

CDR3nt: TGTGCCAGCAGCTTAGTCCGGAGCTCGGGGAGCGGGAGAACAGATACGCAGTATTTT
CDR3aa: CASSLVRSSGSGRTDTQYF
v_gene: TRBV11-3
abundance: medium-sized
j_gene: TRBJ2-3
d_gene: TRBD2

CDR3nt: TGTGCCAGCAGTTACGACCCCGGGGGGCAGCCCCAGCATTTT
CDR3aa: CASSYDPGGQPQHF
v_gene: TRBV6-8
abundance: few
j_gene: TRBJ1-5
d_gene: .

CDR3nt: TGTGCCAGCAGCGTCTCGGGCCGGGAGTTGGTGAACACTGAAGCTTTCTTT
CDR3aa: CASSVSGRELVNTEAFF
v_gene: TRBV9
abundance: many
j_gene: TRBJ1-1
d_gene: .

CDR3nt: TGTGCCAGCACCCTCCTGAGCGGGAACACCGGGGAGCTGTTTTTT
CDR3aa: CASTLLSGNTGELFF
v_gene: TRBV11-3
abundance: many
j_gene: TRBJ2-2
d_gene: .

CDR3nt: TGTGCCAGCAGCTTTCAGGGGGTGAGAAACACCATATATTTT
CDR3aa: CASSFQGVRNTIYF
v_gene: TRBV11-3
abundance: medium-sized
j_gene: TRBJ1-3
d_gene: TRBD1

CDR3nt: TGTGCCTCGCTCGACTTGAACACTGAAGCTTTCTTT
CDR3aa: CASLDLNTEAFF
v_gene: TRBV30
abundance: large
j_gene: TRBJ1-1
d_gene: .

CDR3nt: TGCGCCAGCAGCCAAGGGACTAGCGGGAGCTTTGGTACGCAGTATTTT
CDR3aa: CASSQGTSGSFGTQYF
v_gene: TRBV5-1
abundance: .
j_gene: TRBJ2-3
d_gene: TRBD2

CDR3nt: TGTGCCAGCAGCACAGGACTAGCGGGAGTGCGAAGCACCGGGGAGCTGTTTTTT
CDR3aa: CASSTGLAGVRSTGELFF
v_gene: TRBV7-1
abundance: few
j_gene: TRBJ2-2
d_gene: TRBD2

CDR3nt: TGTGCCAGCAGCCCTGAGAGGGTGCTCTCCGACAATGAGCAGTTCTTC
CDR3aa: CASSPERVLSDNEQFF
v_gene: TRBV14
abundance: .
j_gene: TRBJ2-1
d_gene: .

CDR3nt: TGTGCCAGCAGCGCTAGCGGGATGATATACAATGAGCAGTTCTTC
CDR3aa: CASSASGMIYNEQFF
v_gene: TRBV9
abundance: few
j_gene: TRBJ2-1
d_gene: TRBD2

CDR3nt: TGTGCCAGCACTCTGTCGGCGGGGAGCTCCTACAATGAGCAGTTCTTC
CDR3aa: CASTLSAGSSYNEQFF
v_gene: TRBV6-8
abundance: .
j_gene: TRBJ2-1
d_gene: .

CDR3nt: TGCAGCGTGGGTGGGGTGAACACTGAAGCTTTCTTT
CDR3aa: CSVGGVNTEAFF
v_gene: TRBV29-1
abundance: .
j_gene: TRBJ1-1
d_gene: .

CDR3nt: TGTGCTAGTGGTTTGGTAGGGGGGGACAGGACCTACAATGAGCAGTTCTTC
CDR3aa: CASGLVGGDRTYNEQFF
v_gene: TRBV12-5
abundance: .
j_gene: TRBJ2-1
d_gene: .

CDR3nt: TGTGCCAGTAATACAGGGATGAGTGGCTACACCTTC
CDR3aa: CASNTGMSGYTF
v_gene: TRBV19
abundance: .
j_gene: TRBJ1-2
d_gene: .

CDR3nt: TGTGCCAGCACAGGGGGACTAGGGCTGGGAGATACGCAGTATTTT
CDR3aa: CASTGGLGLGDTQYF
v_gene: TRBV9
abundance: few
j_gene: TRBJ2-3
d_gene: .

CDR3nt: TGTGCCAGCAGGGACAACCCACAGGGTGCCGACACCGGGGAGCTGTTTTTT
CDR3aa: CASRDNPQGADTGELFF
v_gene: TRBV9
abundance: medium-sized
j_gene: TRBJ2-2
d_gene: .

CDR3nt: TGCGCCAGCAGCCAAATTCCCATCGGACAGGGGGTTTCTGGAAACACCATATATTTT
CDR3aa: CASSQIPIGQGVSGNTIYF
v_gene: TRBV1
abundance: few
j_gene: TRBJ1-3
d_gene: .

CDR3nt: TGTGCCAGCAGTGAATCCCCGGGGCAGGGCGAGGGCACTGAAGCTTTCTTT
CDR3aa: CASSESPGQGEGTEAFF
v_gene: TRBV25-1
abundance: .
j_gene: TRBJ1-1
d_gene: .